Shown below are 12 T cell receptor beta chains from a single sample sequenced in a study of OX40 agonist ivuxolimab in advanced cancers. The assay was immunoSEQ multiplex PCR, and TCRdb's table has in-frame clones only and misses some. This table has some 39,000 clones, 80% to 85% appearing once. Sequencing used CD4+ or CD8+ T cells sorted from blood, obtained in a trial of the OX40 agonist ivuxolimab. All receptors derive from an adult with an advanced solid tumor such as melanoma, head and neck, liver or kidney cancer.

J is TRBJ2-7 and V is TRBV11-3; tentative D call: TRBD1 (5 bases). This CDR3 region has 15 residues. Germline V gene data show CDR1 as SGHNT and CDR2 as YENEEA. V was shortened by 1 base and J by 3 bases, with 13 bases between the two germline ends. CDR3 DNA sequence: TGTGCCAGCAGCTTAGGCCAGGGCTCGGTCTACGAGCAGTACTTC. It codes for CASSLGQGSVYEQYF.

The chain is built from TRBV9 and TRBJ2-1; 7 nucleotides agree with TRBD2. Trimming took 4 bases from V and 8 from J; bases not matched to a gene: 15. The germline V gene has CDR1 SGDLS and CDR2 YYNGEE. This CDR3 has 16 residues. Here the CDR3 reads CASSPRGRAEDDEQFF. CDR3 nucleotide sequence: TGTGCCAGCAGCCCAAGAGGGAGGGCCGAGGACGATGAGCAGTTCTTC.

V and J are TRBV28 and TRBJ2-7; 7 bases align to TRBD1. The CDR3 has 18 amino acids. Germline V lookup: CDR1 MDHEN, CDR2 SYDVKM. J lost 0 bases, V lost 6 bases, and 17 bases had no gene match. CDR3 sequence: CASSPRTGRRRSSYEQYF. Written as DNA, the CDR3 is TGTGCCAGCAGCCCAAGGACAGGTCGTAGGCGTAGCTCCTACGAGCAGTACTTC. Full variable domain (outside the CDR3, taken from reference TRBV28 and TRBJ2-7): DVKVTQSSRYLVKRTGEKVFLECVQDMDHENMFWYRQDPGLGLRLIYFSYDVKMKEKGDIPEGYSVSREKKERFSLILESASTNQTSMYLCASSPRTGRRRSSYEQYFGPGTRLTVT.

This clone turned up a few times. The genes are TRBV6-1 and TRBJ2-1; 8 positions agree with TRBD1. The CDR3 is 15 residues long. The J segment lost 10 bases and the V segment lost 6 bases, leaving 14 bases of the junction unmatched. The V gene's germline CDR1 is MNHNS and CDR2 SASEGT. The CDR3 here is CASRAQSTGVREQFF. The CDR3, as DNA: TGTGCCAGCAGAGCCCAATCGACAGGGGTTAGGGAGCAGTTCTTC.

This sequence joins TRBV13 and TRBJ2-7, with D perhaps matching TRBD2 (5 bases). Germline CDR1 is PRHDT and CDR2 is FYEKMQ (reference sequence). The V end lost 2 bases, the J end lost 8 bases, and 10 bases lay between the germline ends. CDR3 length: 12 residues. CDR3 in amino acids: CASSLSGSQQYF. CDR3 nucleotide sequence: TGTGCCAGCAGCTTAAGCGGCAGCCAGCAGTACTTC.

The CDR3 DNA sequence: TGTGCCAGCTCACAAACACCCCTCTCCGAGCAGTACTTC. It translates to CASSQTPLSEQYF. The chain combines TRBV18 with TRBJ2-7; D is unclear. Trimming removed 4 bases at V and 6 bases at J, with 13 bases between. From germline, CDR1 is KGHSH and CDR2 LQKENI. CDR3 length: 13 amino acids. The variable domain in full, with the rest retrieved from reference TRBV18 and TRBJ2-7, is NAGVMQNPRHLVRRRGQEARLRCSPMKGHSHVYWYRQLPEEGLKFMVYLQKENIIDESGMPKERFSAEFPKEGPSILRIQQVVRGDSAAYFCASSQTPLSEQYFGPGTRLTVT.

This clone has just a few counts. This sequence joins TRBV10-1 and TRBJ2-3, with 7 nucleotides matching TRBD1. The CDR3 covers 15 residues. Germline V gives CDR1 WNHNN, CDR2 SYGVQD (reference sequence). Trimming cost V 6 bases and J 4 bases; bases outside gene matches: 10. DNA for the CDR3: TGCGCCAGCAGCCTCGACAGGGTCGGGTCAGATACGCAGTATTTT. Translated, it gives CASSLDRVGSDTQYF.

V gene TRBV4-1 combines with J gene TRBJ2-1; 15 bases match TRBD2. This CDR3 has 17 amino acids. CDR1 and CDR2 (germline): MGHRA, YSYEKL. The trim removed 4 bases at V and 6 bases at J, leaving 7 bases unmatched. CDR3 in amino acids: CASSRGLAGGRGNEQFF. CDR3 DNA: TGCGCCAGCAGCCGGGGACTAGCGGGGGGCCGAGGCAATGAGCAGTTCTTC.

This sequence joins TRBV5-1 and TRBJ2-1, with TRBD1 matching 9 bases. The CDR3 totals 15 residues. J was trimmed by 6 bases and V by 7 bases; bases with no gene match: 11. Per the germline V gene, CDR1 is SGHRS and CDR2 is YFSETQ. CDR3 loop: CASASGTGMGNEQFF. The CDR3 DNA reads TGCGCCAGCGCAAGCGGGACAGGGATGGGCAATGAGCAGTTCTTC.

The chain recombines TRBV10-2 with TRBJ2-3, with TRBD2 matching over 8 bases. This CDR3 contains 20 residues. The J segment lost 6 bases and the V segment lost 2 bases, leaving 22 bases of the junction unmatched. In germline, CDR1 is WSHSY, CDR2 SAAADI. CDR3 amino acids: CASSEPRPSGSGARVDTQYF. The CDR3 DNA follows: TGCGCCAGCAGTGAGCCGAGACCGAGTGGTAGCGGGGCGAGGGTGGATACGCAGTATTTT.

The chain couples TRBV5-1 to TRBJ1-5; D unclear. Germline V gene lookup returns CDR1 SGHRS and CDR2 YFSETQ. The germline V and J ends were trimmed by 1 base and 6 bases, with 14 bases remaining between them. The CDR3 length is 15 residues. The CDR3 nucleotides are TGCGCCAGCAGCTTGAACCCTTTGGCTGGTCAGCCCCAGCATTTT. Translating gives CASSLNPLAGQPQHF.

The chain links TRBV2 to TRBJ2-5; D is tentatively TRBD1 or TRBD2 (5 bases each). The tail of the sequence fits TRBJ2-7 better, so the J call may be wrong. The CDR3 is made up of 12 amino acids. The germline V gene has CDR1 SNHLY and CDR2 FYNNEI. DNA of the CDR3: TGTGCCAGCAGCGCTCCAGGGACCGAGCAGTACTTC. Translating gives CASSAPGTEQYF.